This T cell receptor (beta chain) was identified in a study of Tregs in tolerant kidney transplant recipients. Method: immunoSEQ multiplex PCR; TCRdb's copy keeps in-frame clones and lacks some. Here the sample table reports roughly 48,000 clones. Comment on this clone: What it binds is unknown. With the read ending 3 residues before the CDR3 end, the germline J gene is used to fill in that end.

Overall study results and limits: Biological reproducibility was not directly addressed, but technical replication error appeared minimal.

CD4+CD25+CD127- Tregs, CD4+CD25- non-Tregs, CD4 and CD8 cells were sorted. Per germline, CDR1 SGHTA and CDR2 FQGNSA. V was pared by 5 bases and J by 0 bases, with 11 bases between. The CDR3 runs 14 residues. The chain combines TRBV7-2 with TRBJ2-7; D possibly corresponds to TRBD2 (5 bases). Specimen: CD4+ T cells from blood, collected before the transplant. The origin of this receptor is a human donor who received a combined kidney and bone marrow transplant. CDR3 sequence reads: CASSKIATSYEQYF. CDR3 DNA, as far as it was read: TGTGCCAGCAGCAAGATAGCGACCTCCTACGAG.